Below, 18 T cell receptor beta chains from the same sample are listed, as sequenced in a study of blood T cell repertoires in COVID-19. The method was immunoSEQ multiplex PCR; TCRdb's version includes in-frame clones alone and lacks a portion of them. The sample lists about 210,000 clones; approximately 80% were seen once. Sequenced: PBMCs or T cells enriched from blood (not recorded which). These TCRs come from a man under 40 with acute COVID-19.

This sequence joins TRBV5-5 and TRBJ1-5, with 9 bases aligning to TRBD1. The CDR3 runs 15 residues. Trimming removed 5 bases from V and 1 base from J; junction bases left unmatched: 4. Germline V gene lookup returns CDR1 SGHKS and CDR2 YYEKEE (reference sequence). Here the CDR3 reads CASRNGQGSNQPQHF. The CDR3 DNA sequence: TGTGCCAGCAGAAACGGACAGGGGAGCAATCAGCCCCAGCATTTT.

The chain employs TRBV19 and TRBJ1-6; 10 nucleotides match TRBD1. Germline CDR1 reads LNHDA; CDR2 reads SQIVND (reference sequence). CDR3 length: 16 residues. V was clipped by 6 bases and J by 8 bases; unmatched bases: 10. CDR3 bases: TGTGCCAGTAGCGCCCGACAGGGGGCTGATCATTCACCCCTCCACTTT. Amino acids: CASSARQGADHSPLHF.

This sequence joins TRBV19 and TRBJ1-4, with 7 positions matching TRBD1. J gave up 10 bases and V 3 bases, and 5 bases lay outside the gene matches. CDR3 length equals 13 residues. The V gene's germline CDR1 is LNHDA and CDR2 SQIVND (reference sequence). The CDR3 bases are TGTGCCAGTAGTATTGGACAGGTACGAAAACTGTTTTTT. Its protein product is CASSIGQVRKLFF.

The V gene is TRBV5-5, the J gene TRBJ1-6, with 8 bases fitting TRBD1. The CDR3 is 16 residues long. Unmatched junction bases numbered 7, after V lost 1 base and J lost 7 bases. The germline V gene encodes CDR1 SGHKS and CDR2 YYEKEE (reference sequence). The CDR3 bases are TGTGCCAGCAGCTTGCGGCAGGGGGCGAGCAATTCACCCCTCCACTTT. It codes for CASSLRQGASNSPLHF.

This chain joins TRBV12-3 or TRBV12-4 and TRBJ2-7, with 8 bases matching TRBD1. The junction had 3 bases not matched to a gene; V was cut back by 6 bases and J by 2 bases. This CDR3 is built from 13 residues. For the CDR3, the DNA is TGTGCCAGCAGCCAACAGGGGGCCTACGAGCAGTACTTC. Its translation: CASSQQGAYEQYF.

The CDR3 region has the DNA TGTGCCACAAGTTCTTACAGGGACAGGGGGACGGGCGGCTACACCTTC. This sequence encodes CATSSYRDRGTGGYTF. The chain uses TRBV19 and TRBJ1-2, with 11 positions matching TRBD1. CDR1 and CDR2 (germline): LNHDA, SQIVND (reference sequence). Unmatched junction bases numbered 18, after V lost 10 bases and J lost 8 bases. This CDR3 region has 16 residues.

The chain combines TRBV5-1 with TRBJ2-7; 8 nucleotides agree with TRBD2. The CDR3 consists of 14 residues. The trim removed 3 bases at V and 2 bases at J, leaving 4 bases unmatched. The germline CDR1 and CDR2 sequences are SGHRS and YFSETQ. This chain's CDR3 is CASSSGLEPYEQYF. The CDR3 region has the DNA TGCGCCAGCAGCTCGGGACTAGAACCCTACGAGCAGTACTTC.

This clone has just a few counts. The V and J genes are TRBV29-1 and TRBJ2-7; TRBD2 aligns across 7 bases. The CDR3 runs to 12 residues. Germline loops: CDR1 SQVTM, CDR2 ANQGSEA. J was trimmed by 5 bases and V by 6 bases; bases with no gene match: 7. CDR3 bases: TGCAGCGTCCGGAGGGGAGGGAACGAGCAGTACTTC. Translation: CSVRRGGNEQYF.

The rearrangement uses TRBV30 and TRBJ1-2; 7 bases map to TRBD1. The trim removed 4 bases at V and 2 bases at J, leaving 4 bases unmatched. There are 13 residues in the CDR3. CDR1 is GTSNPN and CDR2 is SVGIG in the germline V gene (reference sequence). The DNA of the CDR3 is TGTGCCTGGACCGACAGGGCAAACTATGGCTACACCTTC. Amino acid sequence: CAWTDRANYGYTF.

The chain uses TRBV5-1 and TRBJ1-1; the D is unclear. Per germline, CDR1 SGHRS and CDR2 YFSETQ. V gave up 9 bases and J gave up 1 base, with 13 bases separating them. This CDR3 region has 13 residues. The CDR3 protein is CATADIPNTEAFF. The CDR3 DNA follows: TGCGCCACCGCAGACATCCCGAACACTGAAGCTTTCTTT. Supplemented by reference TRBV5-1 and TRBJ1-1, the full variable domain reads KAGVTQTPRYLIKTRGQQVTLSCSPISGHRSVSWYQQTPGQGLQFLFEYFSETQRNKGNFPGRFSGRQFSNSRSEMNVSTLELGDSALYLCATADIPNTEAFFGQGTRLTVV.

The chain has TRBV4-1 and TRBJ1-3; maybe TRBD1 (5 bases). The CDR3 spans 15 residues. With 1 base removed from V and 8 bases from J, the gap between germline ends came to 15 bases. Germline V gene sequence: CDR1 MGHRA, CDR2 YSYEKL. The CDR3 bases are TGCGCCAGCAGCCAAGCCGACAGAATAGGGGACACCATATATTTT. Its translation is CASSQADRIGDTIYF.

The chain uses TRBV3-1 (or the pseudogene TRBV3-2) and TRBJ1-1; tentatively, D is TRBD1 (6 bases). The CDR3 runs to 14 residues. With 1 base removed from V and 1 base from J, the gap between germline ends came to 7 bases. The germline V gene has CDR1 LGHDT and CDR2 YNNKEL (reference sequence). In nucleotides, the CDR3 is TGTGCCAGCAGCCAAGTACAGGGGAACACTGAAGCTTTCTTT. This codes for CASSQVQGNTEAFF.

The chain joins TRBV7-6 to TRBJ1-2; 12 bases fit TRBD1. V shed 2 bases and J 5 bases; nucleotides not matched to a gene: 9. The CDR3 runs 17 residues. From germline, CDR1 is SGHVS and CDR2 FNYEAQ. The DNA for the CDR3 is TGTGCCAGCAGCTTACGACCCGGGACAGGGGGCGAGTATGGCTACACCTTC. Protein product: CASSLRPGTGGEYGYTF. The full variable domain, rest sourced from reference TRBV7-6 and TRBJ1-2, is GAGVSQSPRYKVTKRGQDVALRCDPISGHVSLYWYRQALGQGPEFLTYFNYEAQQDKSGLPNDRFSAERPEGSISTLTIQRTEQRDSAMYRCASSLRPGTGGEYGYTFGSGTRLTVV.

J is TRBJ1-6 and V is TRBV14; D uncertain. The CDR3 runs to 13 residues. Germline V lookup: CDR1 SGHDN, CDR2 FVKESK. Trimming removed 8 bases at V and 3 bases at J, with 8 bases between. The CDR3 sequence: CASGGFYNSPLHF. The CDR3 DNA reads TGTGCCAGCGGAGGCTTCTATAATTCACCCCTCCACTTT. Full variable domain (missing parts from reference TRBV14 and TRBJ1-6): EAGVTQFPSHSVIEKGQTVTLRCDPISGHDNLYWYRRVMGKEIKFLLHFVKESKQDESGMPNNRFLAERTGGTYSTLKVQPAELEDSGVYFCASGGFYNSPLHFGNGTRLTVT.

The chain links TRBV19 to TRBJ2-3; D uncertain. V shed 6 bases and J shed 2 bases, with 9 bases lying between them. The CDR3 spans 13 residues. Looked up from germline, CDR1 is LNHDA and CDR2 is SQIVND (reference sequence). The DNA for the CDR3 is TGTGCCAGTAGCTCCCTCCCCACAGATACGCAGTATTTT. This sequence encodes CASSSLPTDTQYF.

This clone was picked up a small number of times. This sequence joins TRBV5-6 and TRBJ2-7; 11 bases line up with TRBD2. Germline trimming cut 4 bases from V and 4 bases from J; bases unmatched to any gene: 13. Germline V gene data show CDR1 as SGHDT and CDR2 as YYEEEE. This CDR3 is 17 amino acids long. CDR3 loop: CASSLPSIAGGQYEQYF. CDR3 bases: TGTGCCAGCAGCCTTCCTTCCATAGCGGGGGGGCAGTACGAGCAGTACTTC.

The chain joins TRBV10-2 to TRBJ1-2, with 7 bases aligning to TRBD1. V shed 0 bases and J 8 bases; nucleotides not matched to a gene: 9. CDR3 length: 15 residues. CDR1 is WSHSY and CDR2 is SAAADI in the germline V gene. Written as DNA, the CDR3 is TGCGCCAGCAGTGAGTCCCGACAGGGTTTGGGGGGCTACACCTTC. Protein: CASSESRQGLGGYTF.

The rearrangement joins TRBV18 to TRBJ1-2, with 8 positions matching TRBD1. Germline V gives CDR1 KGHSH, CDR2 LQKENI. The CDR3 runs 16 residues. The V gene end was trimmed by 4 bases and the J gene end by 2 bases; junction bases not matched to a gene: 9. The CDR3 nucleotides read TGTGCCAGCTCACTTCAGGGGACAGGAAGAAACTATGGCTACACCTTC. Its protein is CASSLQGTGRNYGYTF.